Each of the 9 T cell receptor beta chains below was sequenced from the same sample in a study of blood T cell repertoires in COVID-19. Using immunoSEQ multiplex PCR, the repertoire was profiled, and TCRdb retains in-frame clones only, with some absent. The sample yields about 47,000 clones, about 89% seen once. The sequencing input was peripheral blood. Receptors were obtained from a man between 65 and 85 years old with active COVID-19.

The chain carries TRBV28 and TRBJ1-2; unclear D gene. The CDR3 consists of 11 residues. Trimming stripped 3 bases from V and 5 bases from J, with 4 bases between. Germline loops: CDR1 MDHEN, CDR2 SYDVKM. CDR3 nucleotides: TGTGCCAGCAGTTTCGCGTATGGCTACACCTTC. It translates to CASSFAYGYTF.

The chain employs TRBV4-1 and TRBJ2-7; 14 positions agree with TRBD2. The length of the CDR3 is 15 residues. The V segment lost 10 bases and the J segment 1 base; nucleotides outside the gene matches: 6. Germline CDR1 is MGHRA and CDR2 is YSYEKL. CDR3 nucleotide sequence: TGCGCCACCTGGACTAGCGGGGGGCCGTCCTACGAGCAGTACTTC. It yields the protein CATWTSGGPSYEQYF.

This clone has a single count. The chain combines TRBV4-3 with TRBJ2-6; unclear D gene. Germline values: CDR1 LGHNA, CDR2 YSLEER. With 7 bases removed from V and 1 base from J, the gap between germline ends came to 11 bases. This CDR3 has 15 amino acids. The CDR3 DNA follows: TGCGCCAGCACTAAAACAGCTTCTGGGGCCAACGTCCTGACTTTC. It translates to CASTKTASGANVLTF.

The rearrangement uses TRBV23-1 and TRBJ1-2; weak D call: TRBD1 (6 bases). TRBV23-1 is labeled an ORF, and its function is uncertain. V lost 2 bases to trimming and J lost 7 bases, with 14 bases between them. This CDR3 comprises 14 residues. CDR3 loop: CASSQIRGGTGYTF. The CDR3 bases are TGCGCCAGCAGTCAAATCCGGGGGGGCACTGGCTACACCTTC.

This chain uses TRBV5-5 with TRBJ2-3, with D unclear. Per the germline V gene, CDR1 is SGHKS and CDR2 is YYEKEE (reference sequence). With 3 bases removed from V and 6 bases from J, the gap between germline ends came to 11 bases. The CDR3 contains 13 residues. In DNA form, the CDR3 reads TGTGCCAGCAGCTCCCTCTCCCTTGATACGCAGTATTTT. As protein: CASSSLSLDTQYF.

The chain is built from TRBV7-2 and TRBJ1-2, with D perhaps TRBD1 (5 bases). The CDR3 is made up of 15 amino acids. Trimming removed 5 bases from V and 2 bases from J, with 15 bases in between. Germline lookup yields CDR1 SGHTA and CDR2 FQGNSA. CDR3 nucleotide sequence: TGTGCCAGCAGCCGCGGTGGGCAGGGAAACTATGGCTACACCTTC. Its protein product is CASSRGGQGNYGYTF.

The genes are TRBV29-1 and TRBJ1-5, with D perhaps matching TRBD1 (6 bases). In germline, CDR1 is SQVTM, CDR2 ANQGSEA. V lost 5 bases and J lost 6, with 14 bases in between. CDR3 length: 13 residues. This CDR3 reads CSVILGAGQPQHF. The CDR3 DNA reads TGCAGCGTTATTTTGGGGGCGGGTCAGCCCCAGCATTTT.

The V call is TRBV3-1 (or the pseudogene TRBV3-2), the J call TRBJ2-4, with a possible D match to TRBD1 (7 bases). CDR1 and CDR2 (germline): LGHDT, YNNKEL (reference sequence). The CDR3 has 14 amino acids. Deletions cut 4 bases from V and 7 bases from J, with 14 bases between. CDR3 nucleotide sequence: TGTGCCAGCAGCCCGACAGGGACTGGTAACATTCAGTACTTC. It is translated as CASSPTGTGNIQYF.

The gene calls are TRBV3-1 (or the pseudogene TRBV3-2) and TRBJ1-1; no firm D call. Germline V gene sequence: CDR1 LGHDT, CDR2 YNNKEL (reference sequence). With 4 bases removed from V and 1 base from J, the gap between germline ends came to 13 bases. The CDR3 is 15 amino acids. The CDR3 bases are TGTGCCAGCAGCCGTCATGGCGGAAAGAACACTGAAGCTTTCTTT. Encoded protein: CASSRHGGKNTEAFF.